A single sample is the source of the 32 T cell receptor beta chains below, sequenced in a study of blood T cells in healthy people across ages. Combining a sample-barcoded 5' primer with a J-beta primer mix, a second PCR ran for 7 to 11 cycles. TCRdb fed the 5' RACE reads into MiXCR, producing one record per CDR3 protein. The data show around 600,000 distinct CDR3 sequences, more than 45% seen once. Material for sequencing was blood. The receptor set was obtained from a man older than 75 in good health.

The chain employs TRBV6-2 or TRBV6-3 and TRBJ2-5; the D is unclear. The V gene lost 5 bases and the J gene lost 5 bases, with 12 bases spanning the gap. Germline loops: CDR1 MNHEY, CDR2 SVGEGT. The CDR3 totals 13 residues. CDR3 sequence reads: CASSKPLEETQYF. The CDR3, as DNA: TGTGCCAGCAGTAAACCCCTGGAGGAGACCCAGTACTTC.

The chain links TRBV2 to TRBJ2-7, with TRBD1 identical over 11 bases. V was pared by 3 bases and J by 3 bases, with 1 base of the junction left unmatched. CDR3 length: 14 residues. Germline V CDR1 and CDR2: SNHLY, FYNNEI. This CDR3 reads CASSDGTGGYEQYF. The CDR3 bases are TGTGCCAGCAGTGATGGGACAGGGGGCTACGAGCAGTACTTC. Based on the CDR3 plus reference TRBV2 and TRBJ2-7, the full variable domain is EPEVTQTPSHQVTQMGQEVILRCVPISNHLYFYWYRQILGQKVEFLVSFYNNEISEKSEIFDDQFSVERPDGSNFTLKIRSTKLEDSAMYFCASSDGTGGYEQYFGPGTRLTVT.

This clonotype was counted at least ten times. The chain recombines TRBV6-5 with TRBJ2-7; D not resolved. CDR3 length: 14 amino acids. Germline-derived CDR1 and CDR2 are MNHEY and SVGAGI. V lost 6 bases and J 2 bases, leaving 14 bases between the germline ends. CDR3 coding DNA: TGTGCCAGCAGCCAACGGGCACAGACCTACGAGCAGTACTTC. Amino acids: CASSQRAQTYEQYF.

The gene calls are TRBV30 and TRBJ2-1; TRBD2 matches at 10 bases. Trimming at V came to 1 base and at J to 3 bases, leaving 3 bases not matched to a gene. From germline, CDR1 is GTSNPN and CDR2 SVGIG (reference sequence). The CDR3 totals 15 residues. The DNA for the CDR3 is TGTGCCTGGAGTGACCCTAGCGGGGGCTACAATGAGCAGTTCTTC. Protein product: CAWSDPSGGYNEQFF.

This rearrangement joins TRBV15 to TRBJ2-5, with unresolved D. The CDR3 runs to 14 residues. Germline CDR1 and CDR2: LNHNV and YYDKDF (reference sequence). Trimming stripped 8 bases from V and 0 bases from J, with 13 bases between. For the CDR3, the DNA is TGTGCCACCCGAATCGGGTATTACCAAGAGACCCAGTACTTC. It specifies CATRIGYYQETQYF.

As to this clonotype: One junction end does not reproduce the germline sequence, and a read error may be involved. The J gene is TRBJ2-3, the V gene TRBV12-3 or TRBV12-4; 7 bases are a match to TRBD1. The CDR3 is made up of 18 amino acids. CDR3 coding DNA: TGTGCCAGCACCAGAAGTCGAGGACAGGACTTACGCACAGGTACGCAGTATTTT. Its protein is CASTRSRGQDLRTGTQYF.

Concerning this clonotype itself: An end of the junction differs from the germline gene, which may be a read error. V usage is TRBV28 and J usage is TRBJ2-4; TRBD2 is a possible D gene (6 bases). The tail of the sequence fits TRBJ2-7 better, so the J call may be wrong. Germline V gene lookup returns CDR1 MDHEN and CDR2 SYDVKM. The CDR3 spans 13 residues. The CDR3, as DNA: TGTGCCAACAGTCGTGGGGGGTTCGACGAGCAGTACTTC. Translation: CANSRGGFDEQYF.

V and J are TRBV5-1 and TRBJ2-3; D uncertain. CDR3 length: 13 amino acids. Deletions cut 7 bases from V and 7 bases from J, with 16 bases between. Germline V gene sequence: CDR1 SGHRS, CDR2 YFSETQ. The CDR3 nucleotides are TGCGCCAGCGGAGAAAGCACAATATATACGCAGTATTTT. Its translation: CASGESTIYTQYF.

In this sample, this clonotype turned up a few times. DNA for the CDR3: TGTGCCAGCAGCGTTCCGGGACAGGGATACAATGAGCAGTTCTTC. This gives the protein CASSVPGQGYNEQFF. V and J are TRBV7-9 and TRBJ2-1, with 9 bases identical to TRBD1. This CDR3 region has 15 residues. Germline lookup yields CDR1 SEHNR and CDR2 FQNEAQ (reference sequence). J gave up 4 bases and V 5 bases, and 6 bases lay outside the gene matches.

This chain connects TRBV4-3 to TRBJ2-3; 8 positions agree with TRBD2. The CDR3 has 17 amino acids. V dropped 0 bases and J dropped 4; count of bases not matched to a gene: 9. Germline V CDR1 and CDR2: LGHNA, YSLEER. The CDR3 is CASSQDWGIGGADTQYF. The CDR3 nucleotides are TGCGCCAGCAGCCAAGATTGGGGGATCGGGGGGGCAGATACGCAGTATTTT.

This clonotype was counted only a few times. The genes are TRBV6-1 and TRBJ1-1; D might be TRBD1 (5 bases). In germline, CDR1 is MNHNS, CDR2 SASEGT. The CDR3 contains 18 residues. The ends were cut back, 6 bases at V and 8 bases at J, with 31 bases in the middle. The CDR3 region is CASSDRGVLGTYRGEAFF. CDR3 coding DNA: TGTGCCAGCAGCGATAGAGGGGTTTTGGGGACTTACCGGGGAGAAGCTTTCTTT.

This clonotype was seen a few times. The V call is TRBV24-1, the J call TRBJ2-1; TRBD1 or TRBD2 may be the D gene (5 bases each). Trimming shortened V by 1 base and J by 8 bases, and 20 bases separated the two germline ends. Germline V CDR1 and CDR2: KGHDR, SFDVKD. The CDR3 has 17 amino acids. CDR3 amino acids: CATSDFRGRGDGYEQFF. The CDR3, as DNA: TGTGCCACCAGTGATTTTCGGGGCAGAGGGGACGGCTATGAGCAGTTCTTC.

This clonotype showed up just a few times. The chain recombines TRBV16 with TRBJ2-7; D is uncertain. V lost 8 bases, J lost 1 base, and 9 bases lay in between. CDR1 and CDR2 from the germline V gene are KGHSY and FQNENV. The CDR3 runs to 12 residues. CDR3 in amino acids: CASPAASYEQYF. CDR3 nucleotides: TGTGCCAGCCCGGCGGCGTCCTACGAGCAGTACTTC.

The rearrangement uses TRBV21-1 and TRBJ2-4; TRBD1, as called in the table, went unchecked against the DNA. The end of the DNA fits TRBJ2-7 better, so the J call may be wrong. TRBV21-1 is reported as a pseudogene. This CDR3 has 15 residues. The CDR3 DNA reads as TGTGCCAGCAGCAGCGATGGGGCTAAGGGTCTCGAGCAGTACTTC. This gives the protein CASSSDGAKGLEQYF.

This clonotype turned up a few times. The V gene is TRBV4-3, the J gene TRBJ2-7, with TRBD1 identical over 10 bases. Per germline, CDR1 LGHNA and CDR2 YSLEER. This CDR3 contains 16 residues. Trimming removed 3 bases from V and 2 bases from J; junction bases left unmatched: 7. The CDR3 sequence is CASSQYAGQGTYEQYF. CDR3 nucleotide sequence: TGCGCCAGCAGCCAGTATGCGGGACAGGGGACCTACGAGCAGTACTTC.

This clonotype appeared once. The V call is TRBV20-1, the J call TRBJ2-7; unclear D gene. Trimming stripped 1 base from V and 2 bases from J, with 9 bases between. The length of the CDR3 is 13 residues. Germline CDR1 reads DFQATT; CDR2 reads SNEGSKA (reference sequence). The CDR3 DNA reads as TGCAGTGCTAGAGGTAAAATAGCCTACGAGCAGTACTTC. It specifies CSARGKIAYEQYF.

The chain carries TRBV27 and TRBJ2-7; possibly TRBD2 for D (5 bases). Germline-derived CDR1 and CDR2 are MNHEY and SMNVEV (reference sequence). V was clipped by 2 bases and J by 5 bases, with 13 bases between them. The length of the CDR3 is 14 residues. CDR3 in DNA: TGTGCCAGCAGTTTACGAGGGAATACCAACGAGCAGTACTTC. This translates into CASSLRGNTNEQYF.

The CDR3 spells CSARRGTSGGSSYEQYF. DNA for the CDR3: TGCAGTGCTAGGCGCGGGACTAGCGGGGGCAGCTCCTACGAGCAGTACTTC. The V and J genes are TRBV20-1 and TRBJ2-7; TRBD2 matches 14 bases. The CDR3 is made up of 17 amino acids. The V gene end was trimmed by 3 bases and the J gene end by 0 bases; junction bases not matched to a gene: 7. Germline CDR1 reads DFQATT; CDR2 reads SNEGSKA (reference sequence).

The chain has TRBV2 and TRBJ2-7; D not resolved. The germline gives CDR1 SNHLY, CDR2 FYNNEI. V lost 8 bases and J 3 bases, leaving 14 bases between the germline ends. This CDR3 region has 13 residues. DNA of the CDR3: TGTGCCAGCCGAGGAACCGTTGGCTACGAGCAGTACTTC. Encoded protein: CASRGTVGYEQYF.

The chain joins TRBV28 to TRBJ2-7, with 11 bases matching TRBD1. This CDR3 is built from 15 residues. The V and J ends lost 0 bases and 6 bases, in that order; junction bases with no gene match: 4. Germline CDR1 is MDHEN and CDR2 is SYDVKM. CDR3 sequence: CASSLWGQGETEQYF. As DNA, the CDR3 is TGTGCCAGCAGTTTATGGGGACAGGGGGAGACCGAGCAGTACTTC.

This clonotype was seen only a few times. The chain carries TRBV7-2 and TRBJ2-5, with D hard to call. The CDR3 is 10 amino acids. The V end was cut by 6 bases, the J end by 13 bases, with 12 bases between. The germline gives CDR1 SGHTA, CDR2 FQGNSA. CDR3 loop: CASSQAGLYF. The CDR3 bases are TGTGCCAGCAGTCAAGCCGGTCTGTACTTC.

A few counts support this clonotype. The chain links TRBV6-6 to TRBJ2-3; D is possibly TRBD2 (6 bases). This CDR3 comprises 16 residues. Trimming cost V 2 bases and J 11 bases, with 23 bases left between them. Germline values: CDR1 MNHNY, CDR2 SVGAGI (reference sequence). For the CDR3, the DNA is TGTGCCAGCAGTTACGTCCCAGCCTCAGGAGGGTCGGGGCAGTATTTT. Its translation is CASSYVPASGGSGQYF.

The genes are TRBV27 and TRBJ2-1, with D perhaps TRBD1 (8 bases). Germline-derived CDR1 and CDR2 are MNHEY and SMNVEV (reference sequence). V dropped 5 bases and J dropped 12 bases, with 23 bases sitting between them. CDR3 length equals 15 residues. This CDR3 is CASSLQGGVRGRQFF. CDR3 coding DNA: TGTGCCAGCAGTCTACAGGGGGGGGTCCGAGGTCGGCAGTTCTTC.

J is TRBJ2-5 and V is TRBV5-1; no reliable D call. The germline V gene has CDR1 SGHRS and CDR2 YFSETQ. V dropped 6 bases and J dropped 3 bases, with 12 bases sitting between them. The CDR3 contains 13 residues. The CDR3 region has the DNA TGCGCCAGCACTTCAGGTGGTAAAGAGACCCAGTACTTC. This encodes CASTSGGKETQYF.

This chain links TRBV18 with TRBJ2-3; D remains unclear. Germline CDR1 reads KGHSH; CDR2 reads LQKENI. V was shortened by 3 bases and J by 5 bases, with 9 bases between the two germline ends. The CDR3 is 13 residues long. CDR3 sequence reads: CASSPGSGDTQYF. In nucleotides, the CDR3 is TGTGCCAGCTCACCGGGCTCGGGAGATACGCAGTATTTT.

The genes are TRBV28 and TRBJ1-6; 8 bases match TRBD1. CDR1 is MDHEN, CDR2 SYDVKM, per germline. The V and J ends lost 9 bases and 9 bases, in that order; junction bases with no gene match: 13. CDR3 length: 15 amino acids. The CDR3 nucleotides read TGTGCCAGTAAGATGACAGGGGAGTTTAGTTCACCCCTCCACTTT. Protein sequence: CASKMTGEFSSPLHF.

This chain uses TRBV27 with TRBJ1-2; TRBD1 agrees at 8 bases. Germline V gene data show CDR1 as MNHEY and CDR2 as SMNVEV (reference sequence). V lost 6 bases and J lost 4; bases outside the gene matches: 13. This CDR3 contains 16 residues. This CDR3 reads CASRSGGDLSIYGYTF. The CDR3 nucleotides read TGTGCCAGCAGATCAGGGGGCGACCTATCAATCTATGGCTACACCTTC.

This clonotype came up a few times. The chain couples TRBV20-1 to TRBJ2-7; 8 bases map to TRBD2. With 3 bases clipped from V and 6 bases from J, the junction kept 13 bases outside the gene matches. The CDR3 length is 15 residues. Germline V gene data show CDR1 as DFQATT and CDR2 as SNEGSKA (reference sequence). CDR3 amino acids: CSASSGEERPFEQYF. The CDR3 coding sequence is TGCAGTGCTAGTAGCGGGGAGGAACGTCCTTTCGAGCAGTACTTC.

This clonotype was seen only once. One end of the junction varies from germline; a read error may be responsible. The chain uses TRBV7-8 and TRBJ2-3; no firm D call. CDR1 is SGHVS, CDR2 FQNEAQ, per germline. The CDR3 totals 13 residues. CDR3 protein: CVSSLSRLDTQYF. CDR3 nucleotide sequence: TGTGTCAGCAGCTTATCCAGACTTGATACGCAGTATTTT.

This clonotype was observed a handful of times. The chain has TRBV7-3 and TRBJ2-3, with D perhaps TRBD1 or TRBD2 (6 bases each). Germline assignment: CDR1 SGHTA and CDR2 FQGTGA. This CDR3 is 15 amino acids long. V lost 5 bases and J 2 bases, leaving 14 bases between the germline ends. CDR3 DNA: TGTGCCAGCAGCCAGGAGGGGGGCTCCACAGATACGCAGTATTTT. This gives the protein CASSQEGGSTDTQYF.

The rearrangement uses TRBV7-2 and TRBJ2-5; possibly TRBD2 for D (5 bases). Germline loops: CDR1 SGHTA, CDR2 FQGNSA. This CDR3 spans 15 amino acids. Trimming stripped 3 bases from V and 4 bases from J, with 15 bases between. The DNA for the CDR3 is TGTGCCAGCAGCTTCCCGACCCCTAGCTCAGAGACCCAGTACTTC. Residues: CASSFPTPSSETQYF.

The chain recombines TRBV7-2 with TRBJ2-5, with D possibly TRBD1 on 7 matching bases. The ends were cut back, 5 bases at V and 5 bases at J, with 15 bases in the middle. Germline V gene data show CDR1 as SGHTA and CDR2 as FQGNSA. CDR3 length: 14 residues. CDR3 sequence: CASSRQGGGETQYF. In DNA, the CDR3 is TGTGCCAGCAGCCGACAGGGAGGAGGGGAGACCCAGTACTTC.